This TCR beta chain is from a study of blood T cell repertoires in COVID-19. Overall study: The United States, Italy and Spain provided the acute and convalescent COVID-19 samples.

Germline V CDR1 and CDR2: SGHDN, FVKESK. Trimming cost V 2 bases and J 6 bases, with 10 bases left between them. The CDR3 is 14 residues long. The authors' processing: The assay estimated nucleated cells by amplifying reference gene primers. The assay was immunoSEQ multiplex PCR, and TCRdb's table has in-frame clones only and misses some. The DNA was the basis for D and trimming; V, J and clone size are from that table. This table holds fewer than 250,000 clones, about 86% found once. The receptor comes from a woman between 45 and 65 years old with acute or convalescent COVID-19. This chain uses TRBV14 with TRBJ1-4; no definite D call. Specimen: peripheral blood. The CDR3 region is CASSQRGWDEKLFF. The CDR3 nucleotides are TGTGCCAGCAGCCAACGGGGTTGGGATGAAAAACTGTTTTTT. The complete variable domain, with remaining parts taken from reference TRBV14 and TRBJ1-4, reads EAGVTQFPSHSVIEKGQTVTLRCDPISGHDNLYWYRRVMGKEIKFLLHFVKESKQDESGMPNNRFLAERTGGTYSTLKVQPAELEDSGVYFCASSQRGWDEKLFFGSGTQLSVL.